The 31 T cell receptor beta chains given below trace back to one sample, sequenced in a study of Graves' ophthalmopathy and Graves' hyperthyroidism. The TCR beta CDR3 regions underwent amplification from RNA transcripts. HTBI primers were employed in first-round RT-PCR, then a second-round multiplex PCR followed. From the multiplex PCR reads, TCRdb called clonotypes with MiXCR, one entry per CDR3 protein. Of hundreds of thousands of distinct CDR3 sequences in the sample, about 24% are singletons; the top ten hold roughly 6.9%. Sequenced: peripheral blood. These receptors were taken from a woman under 30 with stable Graves' hyperthyroidism. Some clones in this sample may be carry-over from other donors' samples.

Many counts were recorded for this clonotype. V gene TRBV20-1 combines with J gene TRBJ2-4; perhaps TRBD2 as D (6 bases). Germline values: CDR1 DFQATT, CDR2 SNEGSKA (reference sequence). The CDR3 is 11 residues long. V was trimmed by 6 bases and J by 6 bases, leaving 9 bases between them. This CDR3 reads CSANGGNIQYF. The CDR3, as DNA: TGCAGTGCGAACGGGGGAAACATTCAGTACTTC.

In this sample, this clonotype turned up many times. This rearrangement joins TRBV6-1 to TRBJ1-6; TRBD1 agrees at 7 bases. The ends lost 4 bases at V and 5 bases at J; junction bases unmatched: 11. CDR3 size: 17 residues. Germline lookup yields CDR1 MNHNS and CDR2 SASEGT. DNA for the CDR3: TGTGCCAGCAGTGCATTAAACCCCGGGACAGATAATTCACCCCTCCACTTT. Amino acids: CASSALNPGTDNSPLHF.

This clonotype showed up many times. The chain is built from TRBV9 and TRBJ1-6, with 9 bases identical to TRBD1. V gave up 4 bases and J gave up 7 bases; unmatched junction bases: 9. CDR3 length equals 16 residues. Germline CDR1 SGDLS, CDR2 YYNGEE. CDR3 sequence reads: CASSSRDRVKNSPLHF. As DNA, the CDR3 is TGTGCCAGCAGCAGCCGGGACAGGGTTAAGAATTCACCCCTCCACTTT.

Ten or more counts support this clonotype. This chain joins TRBV20-1 and TRBJ2-2, with D tentatively TRBD1 (6 bases). The CDR3 extends over 15 amino acids. The V gene's germline CDR1 is DFQATT and CDR2 SNEGSKA (reference sequence). CDR3: CGTRPGQKNTGELFF. The DNA of the CDR3 is TGCGGAACCCGACCGGGACAAAAGAACACCGGGGAGCTGTTTTTT.

The chain carries TRBV7-2 and TRBJ2-7; D is ambiguous. Trimming took 5 bases from V and 7 from J, leaving 12 bases between them. CDR1 is SGHTA and CDR2 is FQGNSA in the germline V gene. The CDR3 runs to 12 residues. CDR3 coding DNA: TGTGCCAGCAGCCTACCTGGGGAAGAGCAGTACTTC. It codes for CASSLPGEEQYF.

This chain connects TRBV12-3 or TRBV12-4 to TRBJ1-2; 7 bases agree with TRBD1. The CDR3 totals 14 residues. With V trimmed by 5 bases and J by 2 bases, 5 bases remained unmatched. The CDR3 DNA follows: TGTGCCAGCAGTCGACAGGGACCAAACTATGGCTACACCTTC. This translates into CASSRQGPNYGYTF.

This clonotype was recorded a few times. The chain combines TRBV3-1 with TRBJ2-6; D is uncertain. The CDR3 totals 12 residues. Between the trimmed V and J ends, which lost 10 bases and 2 bases, there was a span of 6 bases. Germline CDR1 is LGHDT and CDR2 is YNNKEL (reference sequence). CDR3 region: CATSPGANVLTF. CDR3 bases: TGTGCCACTTCCCCTGGGGCCAACGTCCTGACTTTC.

In its sample, this clonotype was seen a few times. The chain is built from TRBV12-3 or TRBV12-4 and TRBJ2-2, with 8 bases matching TRBD2. V was clipped by 6 bases and J by 7 bases; unmatched bases: 7. This CDR3 is built from 14 residues. In nucleotides, the CDR3 is TGTGCCAGCAGCGCGGGACTAGTCGTCGGGGAGCTGTTTTTT. Translation: CASSAGLVVGELFF.

This chain links TRBV12-3 or TRBV12-4 with TRBJ1-1, with D perhaps TRBD1 (5 bases). CDR3 size: 13 residues. Trimming shortened V by 4 bases and J by 5 bases, and 11 bases separated the two germline ends. The CDR3 DNA is TGTGCCAGCAGTTCATCAGGGCATACTGAAGCTTTCTTT. Protein product: CASSSSGHTEAFF.

In this sample, this clonotype turned up many times. The V and J genes are TRBV6-5 and TRBJ2-1, with TRBD2 matching over 9 bases. The CDR3 sequence is 15 residues long. Germline CDR1 MNHEY, CDR2 SVGAGI. J gave up 8 bases and V 2 bases, and 7 bases lay outside the gene matches. CDR3 amino acids: CASSYLIAGEHEQFF. CDR3 bases: TGTGCCAGCAGTTACCTGATAGCGGGAGAACATGAGCAGTTCTTC.

The V and J genes are TRBV7-2 and TRBJ1-1; no reliable D call. Germline assignment: CDR1 SGHTA and CDR2 FQGNSA. CDR3 size: 12 residues. Deletions cut 1 base from V and 6 bases from J, with 6 bases between. The DNA of the CDR3 is TGTGCCAGCAGCTTAGACGTGGCTGAAGCTTTCTTT. This gives the protein CASSLDVAEAFF.

This clonotype was found many times. V and J are TRBV6-5 and TRBJ2-7, with 8 positions matching TRBD2. The V segment lost 6 bases and the J segment 2 bases; nucleotides outside the gene matches: 9. The CDR3 is 15 residues long. CDR1 MNHEY and CDR2 SVGAGI come from the germline V gene. The CDR3 nucleotides are TGTGCCAGCAGATACATCGGGGGGGCGCCCTACGAGCAGTACTTC. It specifies CASRYIGGAPYEQYF.

This chain uses TRBV7-2 with TRBJ1-6; 8 bases match TRBD1. Germline CDR1 reads SGHTA; CDR2 reads FQGNSA. The CDR3 spans 15 residues. Trimming cost V 0 bases and J 10 bases; bases outside gene matches: 5. The CDR3 DNA reads as TGTGCCAGCAGCTTAGCGGACAGGGCGAGGTCACCCCTCCACTTT. Its translation: CASSLADRARSPLHF.

The chain uses TRBV27 and TRBJ1-5; 8 nucleotides match TRBD1. Germline CDR1 is MNHEY and CDR2 is SMNVEV (reference sequence). With 7 bases clipped from V and 5 bases from J, the junction kept 7 bases outside the gene matches. The CDR3 runs to 14 residues. CDR3 protein: CASTPGGFDQPQHF. For the CDR3, the DNA is TGTGCCAGCACGCCAGGGGGCTTTGATCAGCCCCAGCATTTT.

This clonotype was seen ten or more times. This chain connects TRBV10-2 to TRBJ1-1; D may be TRBD1 (6 bases). The germline V gene has CDR1 WSHSY and CDR2 SAAADI. This CDR3 spans 14 amino acids. Between the trimmed V and J ends, which lost 8 bases and 2 bases, there was a span of 15 bases. As DNA, the CDR3 is TGCGCCAGCTCGAAAGGGGGATTCAACACTGAAGCTTTCTTT. It codes for CASSKGGFNTEAFF.

There are a few counts of this clonotype. The chain joins TRBV6-1 to TRBJ2-7; D is possibly TRBD1 (6 bases). Germline-derived CDR1 and CDR2 are MNHNS and SASEGT. The CDR3 spans 13 residues. The V gene lost 6 bases and the J gene lost 5 bases, with 14 bases spanning the gap. The CDR3 bases are TGTGCCAGCAGCAAGCAGGGGCCCGACGAGCAGTACTTC. Translation: CASSKQGPDEQYF.

In its sample, this clonotype was seen many times. The V gene is TRBV27, the J gene TRBJ2-7, with unresolved D. The CDR3 has 14 residues. CDR1 is MNHEY and CDR2 is SMNVEV in the germline V gene (reference sequence). Trimming shortened V by 5 bases and J by 0 bases, and 11 bases separated the two germline ends. The CDR3 loop is CASSRYTLSYEQYF. The CDR3 bases are TGTGCCAGCAGTCGGTATACACTCTCCTACGAGCAGTACTTC.

This clonotype was detected many times. The chain uses TRBV9 and TRBJ2-2; D may be TRBD1 or TRBD2 (5 bases each). V lost 4 bases to trimming and J lost 9 bases, with 16 bases between them. Germline loops: CDR1 SGDLS, CDR2 YYNGEE. This CDR3 comprises 14 residues. DNA of the CDR3: TGTGCCAGCAGCATACGGGACGGTCAGTGGGAGCTGTTTTTT. It is translated as CASSIRDGQWELFF.

This clonotype showed up just a few times. The chain has TRBV3-1 and TRBJ2-7; TRBD2 might be the D (5 bases). CDR3 length: 13 residues. CDR1 LGHDT and CDR2 YNNKEL come from the germline V gene (reference sequence). V was trimmed by 1 base and J by 6 bases, leaving 10 bases between them. In nucleotides, the CDR3 is TGTGCCAGCAGCCAAGGCGAACTAGTCGAGCAGTACTTC. It specifies CASSQGELVEQYF.

This clonotype was detected only a few times. This chain connects TRBV11-1 to TRBJ2-2; TRBD1 might be the D (5 bases). Germline CDR1 reads SGHAT; CDR2 reads FQDESV (reference sequence). Trimming cost V 6 bases and J 4 bases, with 18 bases left between them. The CDR3 is made up of 16 amino acids. Here the CDR3 reads CASRPSADTRTGELFF. The CDR3 DNA sequence: TGTGCCAGCAGGCCAAGCGCGGACACACGCACCGGGGAGCTGTTTTTT.

V is TRBV3-1 and J is TRBJ1-3; D is undetermined. The CDR3 is 13 residues long. The ends were cut back, 4 bases at V and 5 bases at J, with 9 bases in the middle. Looked up from germline, CDR1 is LGHDT and CDR2 is YNNKEL (reference sequence). The CDR3 here is CASSLNQRNTIYF. The CDR3 bases are TGTGCCAGCAGCCTTAATCAGAGAAACACCATATATTTT.

Comments on this clonotype: A much bigger clone sits one base away, suggesting this may be a read error. V and J are TRBV12-3 or TRBV12-4 and TRBJ2-3, with 11 bases matching TRBD2. This CDR3 has 16 amino acids. J was trimmed by 1 base and V by 5 bases; bases with no gene match: 5. The CDR3 DNA sequence: TGTGCCAGCAGTCTAGTAGCGGGAGGGCGCACAGATACGCAGTATTTT. It translates to CASSLVAGGRTDTQYF.

This clonotype has more than one count but fewer than ten. A much larger clone lies a single base off, so this may be a read error. This chain uses TRBV6-1 with TRBJ1-6; D call uncertain. The CDR3 sequence is 13 residues long. Germline lookup yields CDR1 MNHNS and CDR2 SASEGT. The CDR3 DNA follows: TGTGCCAGCAGTGTCAAGGGTAATTCACACCTCCACTTT. Its translation: CASSVKGNSHLHF.

This clonotype was seen many times. This chain links TRBV6-1 with TRBJ2-7; D is unresolved. Germline loops: CDR1 MNHNS, CDR2 SASEGT. The CDR3 length is 12 residues. Trimming shortened V by 1 base and J by 7 bases, and 8 bases separated the two germline ends. DNA of the CDR3: TGTGCCAGCAGTGAAGGGCAGTGGGAGCAGTACTTC. The encoded protein is CASSEGQWEQYF.

At least ten counts were recorded for this clonotype. Being one base from a much bigger clone, this may be a read error. This chain uses TRBV6-2 or TRBV6-3 with TRBJ1-6; the D is unclear. From germline, CDR1 is MNHEY and CDR2 SVGEGT. V lost 6 bases and J lost 8, with 14 bases in between. The CDR3 has 14 residues. CDR3 loop: CASSEPRGDSPLHF. The CDR3, as DNA: TGTGCCAGCAGCGAACCGCGGGGAGATTCACCCCTCCACTTT.

The chain has TRBV14 and TRBJ1-5; unclear D gene. This CDR3 spans 14 amino acids. From germline, CDR1 is SGHDN and CDR2 FVKESK. V gave up 4 bases and J gave up 3 bases, with 10 bases separating them. This chain's CDR3 is CASSPPGFNQPQHF. The CDR3 DNA follows: TGTGCCAGCAGCCCCCCGGGATTCAATCAGCCCCAGCATTTT. Full variable domain (remainder filled in from reference TRBV14 and TRBJ1-5): EAGVTQFPSHSVIEKGQTVTLRCDPISGHDNLYWYRRVMGKEIKFLLHFVKESKQDESGMPNNRFLAERTGGTYSTLKVQPAELEDSGVYFCASSPPGFNQPQHFGDGTRLSIL.

As to this clonotype: With a much larger clone just one base away, this may be a read error. Here the CDR3 reads CACSEFKGQGPEQYF. The DNA of the CDR3 is TGCGCCTGCAGTGAGTTCAAGGGACAGGGCCCAGAGCAGTACTTC. The rearrangement uses TRBV10-1 and TRBJ2-7; TRBD1 matches 9 bases. Germline V lookup: CDR1 WNHNN, CDR2 SYGVQD (reference sequence). CDR3 length: 15 residues.

This clonotype came up many times. This chain connects TRBV6-5 to TRBJ2-5; the D gene is possibly TRBD2 (7 bases). Trimming removed 8 bases from V and 5 bases from J, with 21 bases in between. Germline V gene lookup returns CDR1 MNHEY and CDR2 SVGAGI. The CDR3 extends over 15 amino acids. The CDR3 reads CASCQVGGRSETQYF. The CDR3, as DNA: TGTGCCAGCTGCCAAGTCGGGGGGCGGTCGGAGACCCAGTACTTC.

This clonotype showed up many times. The chain links TRBV2 to TRBJ1-1, with a weak D call TRBD1 (5 bases). Looked up from germline, CDR1 is SNHLY and CDR2 is FYNNEI. CDR3 size: 15 residues. V was shortened by 8 bases and J by 2 bases, with 18 bases between the two germline ends. In DNA form, the CDR3 reads TGTGCCAGCCCCGGGAGGGGAGAGGTTAACACTGAAGCTTTCTTT. It codes for CASPGRGEVNTEAFF.

The chain links TRBV20-1 to TRBJ2-7, with 10 nucleotides matching TRBD2. Germline CDR1 reads DFQATT; CDR2 reads SNEGSKA (reference sequence). The CDR3 totals 15 residues. V lost 6 bases to trimming and J lost 4 bases; unmatched junction nucleotides: 12. CDR3 protein: CSASNSGTSEYEQYF. In nucleotides, the CDR3 is TGCAGTGCCTCCAACTCCGGGACTAGCGAGTACGAGCAGTACTTC.

This chain connects TRBV7-8 to TRBJ1-2; tentatively, D is TRBD1 (5 bases). The V gene's germline CDR1 is SGHVS and CDR2 FQNEAQ. The CDR3 covers 17 residues. V lost 5 bases and J 0 bases, leaving 19 bases between the germline ends. The CDR3 region has the DNA TGTGCCAGCAGCCCGCGTAGGGGTCCTTTAGCTAACTATGGCTACACCTTC. Protein: CASSPRRGPLANYGYTF.